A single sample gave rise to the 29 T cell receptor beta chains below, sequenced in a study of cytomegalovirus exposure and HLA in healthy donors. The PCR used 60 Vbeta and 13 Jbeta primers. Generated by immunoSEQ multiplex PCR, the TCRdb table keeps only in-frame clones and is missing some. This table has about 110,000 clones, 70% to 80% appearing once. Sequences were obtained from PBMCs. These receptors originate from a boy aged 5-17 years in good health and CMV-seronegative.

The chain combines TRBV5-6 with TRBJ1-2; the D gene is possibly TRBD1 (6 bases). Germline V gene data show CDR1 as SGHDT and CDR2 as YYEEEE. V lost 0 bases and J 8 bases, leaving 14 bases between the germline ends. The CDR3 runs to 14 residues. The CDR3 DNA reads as TGTGCCAGCAGCTTGGGGCTCCCTGGGGGCGGCTACACCTTC. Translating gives CASSLGLPGGGYTF. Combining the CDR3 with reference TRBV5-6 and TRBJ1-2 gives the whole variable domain DAGVTQSPTHLIKTRGQQVTLRCSPKSGHDTVSWYQQALGQGPQFIFQYYEEEERQRGNFPDRFSGHQFPNYSSELNVNALLLGDSALYLCASSLGLPGGGYTFGSGTRLTVV.

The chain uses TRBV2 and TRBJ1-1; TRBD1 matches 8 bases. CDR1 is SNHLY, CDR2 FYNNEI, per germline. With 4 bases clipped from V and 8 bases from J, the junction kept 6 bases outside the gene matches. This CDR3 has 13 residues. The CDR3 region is CASSGLQGGEAFF. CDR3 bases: TGTGCCAGCAGTGGATTACAGGGGGGAGAAGCTTTCTTT.

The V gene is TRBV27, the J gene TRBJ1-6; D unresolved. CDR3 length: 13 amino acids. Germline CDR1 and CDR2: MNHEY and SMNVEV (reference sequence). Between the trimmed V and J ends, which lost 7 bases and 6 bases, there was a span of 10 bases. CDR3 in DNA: TGTGCCAGCAAGAGGGCGGGTAATTCACCCCTCCACTTT. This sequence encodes CASKRAGNSPLHF.

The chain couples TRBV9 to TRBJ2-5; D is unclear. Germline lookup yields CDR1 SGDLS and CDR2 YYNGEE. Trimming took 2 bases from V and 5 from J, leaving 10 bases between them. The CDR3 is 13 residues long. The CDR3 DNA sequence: TGTGCCAGCAGCGTGAGCGTGGAGGAGACCCAGTACTTC. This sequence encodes CASSVSVEETQYF.

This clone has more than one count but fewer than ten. CDR3 loop: CASSLQGNTEAFF. CDR3 nucleotides: TGTGCCAGCAGCTTACAGGGGAACACTGAAGCTTTCTTT. This chain connects TRBV5-4 to TRBJ1-1; weak D call: TRBD1 (6 bases). The V end lost 2 bases, the J end lost 1 base, and 6 bases lay between the germline ends. Germline V gene sequence: CDR1 SGHNT, CDR2 YYREEE (reference sequence). CDR3 length: 13 residues.

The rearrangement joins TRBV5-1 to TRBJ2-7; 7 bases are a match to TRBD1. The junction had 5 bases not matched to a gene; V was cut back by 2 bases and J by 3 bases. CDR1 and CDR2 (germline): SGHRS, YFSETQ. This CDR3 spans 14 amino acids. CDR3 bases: TGCGCCAGCAGCTTAGGCCCAGGGGGCTACGAGCAGTACTTC. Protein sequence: CASSLGPGGYEQYF.

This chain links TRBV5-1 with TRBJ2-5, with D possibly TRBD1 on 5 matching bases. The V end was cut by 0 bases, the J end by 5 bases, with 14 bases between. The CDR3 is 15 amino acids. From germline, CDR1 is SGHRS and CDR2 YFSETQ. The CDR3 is CASSLVGSGMETQYF. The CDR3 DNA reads TGCGCCAGCAGCTTGGTTGGGTCAGGGATGGAGACCCAGTACTTC.

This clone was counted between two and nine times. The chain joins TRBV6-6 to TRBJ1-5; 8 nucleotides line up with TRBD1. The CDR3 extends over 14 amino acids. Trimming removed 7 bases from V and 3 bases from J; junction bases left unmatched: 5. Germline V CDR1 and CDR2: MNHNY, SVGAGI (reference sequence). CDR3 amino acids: CASIPTGVNQPQHF. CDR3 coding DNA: TGTGCCAGCATCCCGACAGGGGTCAATCAGCCCCAGCATTTT.

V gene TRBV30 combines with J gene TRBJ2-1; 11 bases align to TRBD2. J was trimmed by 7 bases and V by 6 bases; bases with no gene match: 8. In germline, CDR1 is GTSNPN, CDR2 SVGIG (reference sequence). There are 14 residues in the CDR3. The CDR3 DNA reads TGTGCCTGCTACCTAGCGGGAGGAGGGAATGAGCAGTTCTTC. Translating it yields CACYLAGGGNEQFF.

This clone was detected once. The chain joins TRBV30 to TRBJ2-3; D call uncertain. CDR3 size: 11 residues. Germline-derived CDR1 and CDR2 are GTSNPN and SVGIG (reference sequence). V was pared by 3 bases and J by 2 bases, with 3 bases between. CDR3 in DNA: TGTGCCTGGAGCGTCACAGATACGCAGTATTTT. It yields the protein CAWSVTDTQYF.

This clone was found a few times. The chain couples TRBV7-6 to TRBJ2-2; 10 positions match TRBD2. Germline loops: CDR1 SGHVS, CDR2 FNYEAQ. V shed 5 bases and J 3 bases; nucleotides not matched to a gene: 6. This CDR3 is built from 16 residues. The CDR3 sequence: CASSIGLAVHTGELFF. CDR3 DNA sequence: TGTGCCAGCAGCATCGGACTAGCGGTCCACACCGGGGAGCTGTTTTTT.

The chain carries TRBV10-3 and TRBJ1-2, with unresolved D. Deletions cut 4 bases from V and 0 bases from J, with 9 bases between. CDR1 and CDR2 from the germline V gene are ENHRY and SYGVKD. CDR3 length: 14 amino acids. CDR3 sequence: CAISVERTNYGYTF. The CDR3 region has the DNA TGTGCCATCAGTGTTGAGAGAACTAACTATGGCTACACCTTC.

In DNA form, the CDR3 reads TGTGCCAGCACCCGGGGGATGCCTATGAACACTGAAGCTTTCTTT. Translating it yields CASTRGMPMNTEAFF. The rearrangement uses TRBV6-5 and TRBJ1-1; tentative D call: TRBD1 (5 bases). Trimming cost V 7 bases and J 0 bases, with 15 bases left between them. From germline, CDR1 is MNHEY and CDR2 SVGAGI. The length of the CDR3 is 15 residues.

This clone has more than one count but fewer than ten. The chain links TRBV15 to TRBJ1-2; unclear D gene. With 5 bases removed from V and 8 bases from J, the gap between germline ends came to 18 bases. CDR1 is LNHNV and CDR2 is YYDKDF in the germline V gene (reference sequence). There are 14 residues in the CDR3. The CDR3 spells CATSGSAESGGYTF. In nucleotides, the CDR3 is TGTGCCACCAGCGGTAGTGCGGAGAGTGGCGGCTACACCTTC. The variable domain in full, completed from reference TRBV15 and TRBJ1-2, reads DAMVIQNPRYQVTQFGKPVTLSCSQTLNHNVMYWYQQKSSQAPKLLFHYYDKDFNNEADTPDNFQSRRPNTSFCFLDIRSPGLGDTAMYLCATSGSAESGGYTFGSGTRLTVV.

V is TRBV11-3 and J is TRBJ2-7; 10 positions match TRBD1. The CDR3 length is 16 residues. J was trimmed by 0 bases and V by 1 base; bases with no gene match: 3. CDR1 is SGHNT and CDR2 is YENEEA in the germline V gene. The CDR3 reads CASSLVGQGHSYEQYF. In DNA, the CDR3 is TGTGCCAGCAGCTTAGTGGGACAGGGGCACTCCTACGAGCAGTACTTC.

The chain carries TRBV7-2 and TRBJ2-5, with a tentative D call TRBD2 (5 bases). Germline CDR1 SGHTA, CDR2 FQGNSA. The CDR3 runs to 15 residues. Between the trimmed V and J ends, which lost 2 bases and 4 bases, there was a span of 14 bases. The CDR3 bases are TGTGCCAGCAGCTTAAGCCAGGCCCGGGGAGAGACCCAGTACTTC. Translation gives CASSLSQARGETQYF.

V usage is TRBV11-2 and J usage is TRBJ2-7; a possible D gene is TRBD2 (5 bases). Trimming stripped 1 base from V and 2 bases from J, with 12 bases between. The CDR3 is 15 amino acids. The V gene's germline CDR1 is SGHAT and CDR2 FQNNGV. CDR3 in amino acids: CASSLVDYATYEQYF. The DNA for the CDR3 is TGTGCCAGCAGCTTAGTCGACTACGCAACCTACGAGCAGTACTTC.

The CDR3 here is CASSKYPPDSFNQPQHF. The CDR3 nucleotides read TGTGCCAGCAGTAAATACCCCCCTGACAGCTTCAATCAGCCCCAGCATTTT. The J gene is TRBJ1-5, the V gene TRBV27; D possibly corresponds to TRBD1 (5 bases). Germline V CDR1 and CDR2: MNHEY, SMNVEV (reference sequence). Trimming left V 5 bases short and J 3 bases short, with 20 bases between. The CDR3 consists of 17 residues.

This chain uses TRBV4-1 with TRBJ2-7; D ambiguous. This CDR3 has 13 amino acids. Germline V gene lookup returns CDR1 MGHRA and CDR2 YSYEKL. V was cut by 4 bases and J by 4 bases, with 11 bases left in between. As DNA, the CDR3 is TGCGCCAGCAGCCCTGTGCGGTCGTACGAGCAGTACTTC. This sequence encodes CASSPVRSYEQYF.

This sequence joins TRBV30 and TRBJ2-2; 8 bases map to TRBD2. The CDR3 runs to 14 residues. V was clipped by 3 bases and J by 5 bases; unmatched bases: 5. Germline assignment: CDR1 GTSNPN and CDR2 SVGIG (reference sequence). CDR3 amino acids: CAWSPGGGTGELFF. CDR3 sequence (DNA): TGTGCCTGGAGCCCGGGAGGGGGGACCGGGGAGCTGTTTTTT. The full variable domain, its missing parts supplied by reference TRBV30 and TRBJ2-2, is SQTIHQWPATLVQPVGSPLSLECTVEGTSNPNLYWYRQAAGRGLQLLFYSVGIGQISSEVPQNLSASRPQDRQFILSSKKLLLSDSGFYLCAWSPGGGTGELFFGEGSRLTVL.

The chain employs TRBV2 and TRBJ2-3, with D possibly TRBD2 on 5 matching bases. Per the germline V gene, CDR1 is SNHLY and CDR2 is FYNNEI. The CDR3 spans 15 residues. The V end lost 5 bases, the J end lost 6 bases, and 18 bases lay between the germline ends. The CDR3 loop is CASSYGVRSTDTQYF. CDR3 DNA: TGTGCCAGCAGTTACGGGGTCCGAAGTACGGATACGCAGTATTTT.

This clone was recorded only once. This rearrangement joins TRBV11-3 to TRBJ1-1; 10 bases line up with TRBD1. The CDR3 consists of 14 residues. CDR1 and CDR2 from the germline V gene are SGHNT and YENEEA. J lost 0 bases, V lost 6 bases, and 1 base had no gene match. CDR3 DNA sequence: TGTGCCAGCAGGACAGGGGGCATGAACACTGAAGCTTTCTTT. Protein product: CASRTGGMNTEAFF. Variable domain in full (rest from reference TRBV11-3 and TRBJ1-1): EAGVVQSPRYKIIEKKQPVAFWCNPISGHNTLYWYLQNLGQGPELLIRYENEEAVDDSQLPKDRFSAERLKGVDSTLKIQPAELGDSAVYLCASRTGGMNTEAFFGQGTRLTVV.

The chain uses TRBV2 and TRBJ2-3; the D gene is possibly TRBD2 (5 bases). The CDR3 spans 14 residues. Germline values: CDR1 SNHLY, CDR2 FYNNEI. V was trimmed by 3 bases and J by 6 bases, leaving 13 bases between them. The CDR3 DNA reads TGTGCCAGCAGTGACCTCCTGACTACCGATACGCAGTATTTT. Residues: CASSDLLTTDTQYF.

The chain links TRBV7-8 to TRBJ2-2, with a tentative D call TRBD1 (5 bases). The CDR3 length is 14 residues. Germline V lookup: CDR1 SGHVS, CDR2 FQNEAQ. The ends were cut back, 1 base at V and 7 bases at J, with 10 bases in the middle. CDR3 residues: CASSLVQGHGELFF. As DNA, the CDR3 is TGTGCCAGCAGCTTAGTTCAGGGTCACGGGGAGCTGTTTTTT.

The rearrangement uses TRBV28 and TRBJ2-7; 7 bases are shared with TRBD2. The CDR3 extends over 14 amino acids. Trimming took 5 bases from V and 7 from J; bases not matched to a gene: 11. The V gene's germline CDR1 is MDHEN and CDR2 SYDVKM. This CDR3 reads CASSSGTANQEQYF. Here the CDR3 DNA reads TGTGCCAGCAGTAGCGGGACGGCGAACCAGGAGCAGTACTTC.

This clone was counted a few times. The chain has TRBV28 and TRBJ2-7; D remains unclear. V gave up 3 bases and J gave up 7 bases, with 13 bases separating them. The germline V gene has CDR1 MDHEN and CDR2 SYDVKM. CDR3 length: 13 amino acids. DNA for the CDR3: TGTGCCAGCAGTTTTCGACTCAAGAAAGAGCAGTACTTC. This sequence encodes CASSFRLKKEQYF.

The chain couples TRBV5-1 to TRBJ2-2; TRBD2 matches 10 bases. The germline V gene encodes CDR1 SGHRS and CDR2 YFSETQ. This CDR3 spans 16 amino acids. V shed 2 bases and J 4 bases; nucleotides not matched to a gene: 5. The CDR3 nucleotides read TGCGCCAGCAGCTTCCGGACTAGCGGAGGCACCGGGGAGCTGTTTTTT. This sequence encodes CASSFRTSGGTGELFF. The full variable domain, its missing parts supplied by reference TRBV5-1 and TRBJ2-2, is KAGVTQTPRYLIKTRGQQVTLSCSPISGHRSVSWYQQTPGQGLQFLFEYFSETQRNKGNFPGRFSGRQFSNSRSEMNVSTLELGDSALYLCASSFRTSGGTGELFFGEGSRLTVL.

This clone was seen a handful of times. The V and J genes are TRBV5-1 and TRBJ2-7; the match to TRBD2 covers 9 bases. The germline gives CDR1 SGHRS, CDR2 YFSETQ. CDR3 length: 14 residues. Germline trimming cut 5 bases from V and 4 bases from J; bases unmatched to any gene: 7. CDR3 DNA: TGCGCCAGCAGGGGGGATAGCGGGAGTTACGAGCAGTACTTC. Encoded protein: CASRGDSGSYEQYF.

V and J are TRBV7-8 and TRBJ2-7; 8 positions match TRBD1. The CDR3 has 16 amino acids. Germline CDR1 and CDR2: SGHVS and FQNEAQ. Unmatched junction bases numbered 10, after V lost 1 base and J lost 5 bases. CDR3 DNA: TGTGCCAGCAGCTTAGGCAGGGGGCACCCCCTTGACGAGCAGTACTTC. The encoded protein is CASSLGRGHPLDEQYF.